The clone carrying this T cell receptor (beta chain) was counted a few times. Its antigen is still unknown. PCR involved 60 Vbeta and 13 Jbeta primers. Clones were read by immunoSEQ multiplex PCR, and TCRdb kept only the in-frame ones, dropping some. The data contain approximately 140,000 clones, roughly 77% of them seen just once; the ten biggest clones take up about 3%. The sample belongs to a study of cytomegalovirus exposure and HLA in healthy donors. Whole-study findings and limits: TRBV6-2, TRBV6-3 and other indistinguishable V segments were excluded.

Germline values: CDR1 MNHEY, CDR2 SVGAGI. The CDR3 is made up of 15 amino acids. J was trimmed by 6 bases and V by 6 bases; bases with no gene match: 5. The TCR originated in a middle-aged man in good health and CMV-seronegative. What was sequenced was PBMCs. This chain joins TRBV6-5 and TRBJ2-2; 12 bases align to TRBD2. DNA of the CDR3: TGTGCCAGCAGCACGGGACTAGCGGGTCCCGGGGAGCTGTTTTTT. This sequence encodes CASSTGLAGPGELFF.